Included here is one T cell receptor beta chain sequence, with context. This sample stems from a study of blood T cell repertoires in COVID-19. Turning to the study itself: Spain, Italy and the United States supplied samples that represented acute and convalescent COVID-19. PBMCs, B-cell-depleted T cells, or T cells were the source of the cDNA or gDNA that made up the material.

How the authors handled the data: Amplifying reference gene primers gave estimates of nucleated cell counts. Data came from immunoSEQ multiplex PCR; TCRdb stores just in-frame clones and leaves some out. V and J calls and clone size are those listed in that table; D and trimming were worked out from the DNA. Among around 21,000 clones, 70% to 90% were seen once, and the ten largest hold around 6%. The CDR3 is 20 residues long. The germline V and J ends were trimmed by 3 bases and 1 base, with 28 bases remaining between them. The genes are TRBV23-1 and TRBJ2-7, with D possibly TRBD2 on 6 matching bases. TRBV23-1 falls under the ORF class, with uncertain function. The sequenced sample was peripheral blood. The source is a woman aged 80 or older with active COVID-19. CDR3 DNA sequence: TGCGCCAGCAGTCACCTCCGGAGGGAATATGACACATTTTTTTCCTACGAGCAGTACTTC. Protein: CASSHLRREYDTFFSYEQYF.